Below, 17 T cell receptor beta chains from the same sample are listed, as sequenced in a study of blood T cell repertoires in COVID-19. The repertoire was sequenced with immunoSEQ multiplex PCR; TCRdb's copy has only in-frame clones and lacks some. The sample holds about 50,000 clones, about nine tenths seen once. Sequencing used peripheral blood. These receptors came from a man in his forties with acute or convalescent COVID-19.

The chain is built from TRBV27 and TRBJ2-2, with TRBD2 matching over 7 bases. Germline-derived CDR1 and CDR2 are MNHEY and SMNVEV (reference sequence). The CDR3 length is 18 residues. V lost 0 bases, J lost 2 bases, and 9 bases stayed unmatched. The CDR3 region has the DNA TGTGCCAGCAGTTTATCCCCGGGGGGTCGCTTCAACACCGGGGAGCTGTTTTTT. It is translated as CASSLSPGGRFNTGELFF.

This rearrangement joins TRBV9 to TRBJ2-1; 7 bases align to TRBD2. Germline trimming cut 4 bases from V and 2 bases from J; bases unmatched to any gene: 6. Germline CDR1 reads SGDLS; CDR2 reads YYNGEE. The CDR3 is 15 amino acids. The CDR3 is CASSIRLATYNEQFF. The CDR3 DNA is TGTGCCAGCAGCATCCGACTAGCAACCTACAATGAGCAGTTCTTC.

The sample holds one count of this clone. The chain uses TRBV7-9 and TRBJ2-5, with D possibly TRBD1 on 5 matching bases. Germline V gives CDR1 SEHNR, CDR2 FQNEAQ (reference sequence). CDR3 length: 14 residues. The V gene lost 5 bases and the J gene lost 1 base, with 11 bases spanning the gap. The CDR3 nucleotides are TGTGCCAGCAGCATGCAGGGCACCCAAGAGACCCAGTACTTC. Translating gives CASSMQGTQETQYF.

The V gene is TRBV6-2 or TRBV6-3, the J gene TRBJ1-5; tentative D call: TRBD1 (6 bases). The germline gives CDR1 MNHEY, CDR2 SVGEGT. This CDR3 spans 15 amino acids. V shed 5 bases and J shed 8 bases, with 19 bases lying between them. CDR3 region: CASSHLDTQGKPQHF. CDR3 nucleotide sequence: TGTGCCAGCAGTCACCTTGACACTCAGGGGAAGCCCCAGCATTTT.

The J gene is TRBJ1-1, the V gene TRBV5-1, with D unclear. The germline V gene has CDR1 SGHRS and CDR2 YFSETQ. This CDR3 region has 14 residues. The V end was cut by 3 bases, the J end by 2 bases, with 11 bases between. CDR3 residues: CASSSPEGNTEAFF. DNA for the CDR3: TGCGCCAGCAGCTCCCCAGAGGGTAACACTGAAGCTTTCTTT. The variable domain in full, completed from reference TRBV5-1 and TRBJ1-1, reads KAGVTQTPRYLIKTRGQQVTLSCSPISGHRSVSWYQQTPGQGLQFLFEYFSETQRNKGNFPGRFSGRQFSNSRSEMNVSTLELGDSALYLCASSSPEGNTEAFFGQGTRLTVV.

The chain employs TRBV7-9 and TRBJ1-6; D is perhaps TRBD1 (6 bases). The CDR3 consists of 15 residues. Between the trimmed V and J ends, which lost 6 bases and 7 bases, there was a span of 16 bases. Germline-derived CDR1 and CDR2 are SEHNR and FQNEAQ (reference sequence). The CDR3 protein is CASSRTAVSNSPLHF. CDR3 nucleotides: TGTGCCAGCAGTCGGACAGCGGTGTCGAATTCACCCCTCCACTTT.

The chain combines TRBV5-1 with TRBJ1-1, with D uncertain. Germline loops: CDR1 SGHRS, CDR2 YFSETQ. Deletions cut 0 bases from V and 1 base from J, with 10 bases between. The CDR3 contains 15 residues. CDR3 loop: CASSLAQIKNTEAFF. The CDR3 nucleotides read TGCGCCAGCAGCTTGGCACAGATTAAGAACACTGAAGCTTTCTTT.

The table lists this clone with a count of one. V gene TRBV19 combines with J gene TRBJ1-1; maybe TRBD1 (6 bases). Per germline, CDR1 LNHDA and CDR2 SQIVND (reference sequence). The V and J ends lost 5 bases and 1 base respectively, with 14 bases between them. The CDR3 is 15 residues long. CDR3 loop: CASSSPGTKNTEAFF. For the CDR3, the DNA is TGTGCCAGTAGTTCTCCCGGGACAAAGAACACTGAAGCTTTCTTT.

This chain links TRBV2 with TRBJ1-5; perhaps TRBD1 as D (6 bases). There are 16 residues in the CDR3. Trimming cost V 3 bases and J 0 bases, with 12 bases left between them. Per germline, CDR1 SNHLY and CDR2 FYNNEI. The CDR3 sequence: CASSEPGDYSNQPQHF. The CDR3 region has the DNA TGTGCCAGCAGTGAGCCAGGGGATTATAGCAATCAGCCCCAGCATTTT.

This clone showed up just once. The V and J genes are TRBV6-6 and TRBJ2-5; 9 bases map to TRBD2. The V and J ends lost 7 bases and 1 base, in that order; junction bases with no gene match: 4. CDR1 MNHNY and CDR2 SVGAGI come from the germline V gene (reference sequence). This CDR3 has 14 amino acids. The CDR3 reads CASTTTSGQETQYF. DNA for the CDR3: TGTGCCAGCACCACGACTAGCGGCCAAGAGACCCAGTACTTC.

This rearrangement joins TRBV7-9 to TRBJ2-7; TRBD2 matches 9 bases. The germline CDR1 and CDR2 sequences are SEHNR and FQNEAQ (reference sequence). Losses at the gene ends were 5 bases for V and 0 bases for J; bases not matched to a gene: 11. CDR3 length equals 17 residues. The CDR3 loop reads CASSPGVAGVNSYEQYF. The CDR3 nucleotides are TGTGCCAGCAGCCCCGGGGTAGCGGGAGTCAACTCCTACGAGCAGTACTTC. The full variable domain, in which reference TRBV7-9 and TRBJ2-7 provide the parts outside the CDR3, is DTGVSQNPRHKITKRGQNVTFRCDPISEHNRLYWYRQTLGQGPEFLTYFQNEAQLEKSRLLSDRFSAERPKGSFSTLEIQRTEQGDSAMYLCASSPGVAGVNSYEQYFGPGTRLTVT.

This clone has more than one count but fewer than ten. CDR3 sequence: CAISESPGFTEAFF. CDR3 in DNA: TGTGCCATCAGTGAGAGTCCAGGTTTTACTGAAGCTTTCTTT. V usage is TRBV10-3 and J usage is TRBJ1-1; D unresolved. V was clipped by 2 bases and J by 5 bases, with 12 bases between them. The CDR3 loop spans 14 amino acids. Germline loops: CDR1 ENHRY, CDR2 SYGVKD.

This CDR3 reads CASSYSTLARTNTGELFF. As DNA, the CDR3 is TGTGCCAGCAGTTACTCGACCCTAGCGCGAACGAACACCGGGGAGCTGTTTTTT. The rearrangement joins TRBV6-2 or TRBV6-3 to TRBJ2-2; possibly TRBD2 for D (6 bases). The V and J ends lost 0 bases and 0 bases respectively, with 14 bases between them. CDR1 is MNHEY and CDR2 is SVGEGT in the germline V gene. The CDR3 covers 18 residues.

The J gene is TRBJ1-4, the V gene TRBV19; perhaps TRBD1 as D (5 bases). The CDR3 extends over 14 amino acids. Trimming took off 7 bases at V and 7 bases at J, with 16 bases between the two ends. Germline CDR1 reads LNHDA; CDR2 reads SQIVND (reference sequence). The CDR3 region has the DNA TGTGCCAGTACCCATCAGGGACTGGGTGAAAAACTGTTTTTT. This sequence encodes CASTHQGLGEKLFF. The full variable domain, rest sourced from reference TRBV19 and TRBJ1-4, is DGGITQSPKYLFRKEGQNVTLSCEQNLNHDAMYWYRQDPGQGLRLIYYSQIVNDFQKGDIAEGYSVSREKKESFPLTVTSAQKNPTAFYLCASTHQGLGEKLFFGSGTQLSVL.

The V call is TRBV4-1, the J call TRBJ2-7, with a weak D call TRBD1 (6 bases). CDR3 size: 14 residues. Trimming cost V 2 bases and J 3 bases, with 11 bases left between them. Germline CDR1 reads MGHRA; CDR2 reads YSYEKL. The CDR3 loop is CASSQRTDSYEQYF. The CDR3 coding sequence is TGCGCCAGCAGCCAACGAACGGACAGCTACGAGCAGTACTTC.

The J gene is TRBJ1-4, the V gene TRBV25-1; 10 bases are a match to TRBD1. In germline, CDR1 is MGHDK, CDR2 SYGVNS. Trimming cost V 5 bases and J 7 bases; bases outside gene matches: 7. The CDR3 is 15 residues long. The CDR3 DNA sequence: TGTGCCAGCAGTCTCCGGACAGGGGGTGCTGAAAAACTGTTTTTT. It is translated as CASSLRTGGAEKLFF.

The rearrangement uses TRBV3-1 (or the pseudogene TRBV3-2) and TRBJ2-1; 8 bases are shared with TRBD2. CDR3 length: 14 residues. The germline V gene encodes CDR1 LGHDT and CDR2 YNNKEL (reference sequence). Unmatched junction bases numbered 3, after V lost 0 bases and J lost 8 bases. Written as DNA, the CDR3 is TGTGCCAGCAGCCAAGACTCGGGGGGGGATGAGCAGTTCTTC. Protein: CASSQDSGGDEQFF.